These T cell receptor beta chains were read from a single sample in a study of long-term antiretroviral therapy in people with HIV. Sequencing used immunoSEQ multiplex PCR; TCRdb keeps in-frame clones, though not all of them. The sample contains some 28,000 clones, 75% to 90% of which appear only once. The material was unsorted PBMCs, obtained 0.3 years after starting antiretroviral therapy. These TCRs come from a man aged 40-50 years with HIV. The conserved cysteine and the conserved F or W are not part of the CDR3 here.

v_call,j_call,cdr3_aa
TRBV7-9,TRBJ2-2,ASSWGGARTGELF
TRBV27,TRBJ2-2,ASSSSGRATGELF
TRBV5-5,TRBJ2-7,ASSLGTGAYEQY
TRBV30,TRBJ2-5,AWSVGLAGETQY
TRBV29-1,TRBJ1-1,SVFEMRTEAF
TRBV19,TRBJ1-5,ASSYRESYSNQPQH
TRBV7-8,TRBJ1-1,ASSLSVERIGAF
TRBV28,TRBJ2-1,ASTISGTGYNEQF
TRBV6-5,TRBJ2-5,ASSSTGPGTQY
TRBV18,TRBJ2-1,ASSMNEQF
TRBV7-9,TRBJ2-7,ASSSGTPLTYEQY
TRBV5-5,TRBJ2-7,ASRTDRVRVYEQY
TRBV19,TRBJ1-5,ASSGTGKVGQPQH
TRBV9,TRBJ1-2,ASSVAVQGGKGGYT
TRBV29-1,TRBJ1-1,SAIDRVVTEAF
TRBV27,TRBJ2-7,ASRVREGQYEQY
TRBV19,TRBJ2-7,ASSYTGGVAYEQY
TRBV2,TRBJ2-7,ASRRTLQSYEQY
TRBV6-1,TRBJ1-5,ASSEWQGNQPQH
TRBV14,TRBJ1-5,ASSQGGRRPQH
TRBV5-6,TRBJ1-3,ASSLWGGISGNTIY
TRBV2,TRBJ2-1,ASTGGVSYNEQF
TRBV7-8,TRBJ2-3,ASSPSRGRPPN
TRBV11-2,TRBJ2-7,ASSLYAAYEQY
TRBV1,TRBJ2-1,TSSQERAEQF
TRBV6-5,TRBJ1-2,ASSQRDGYGYT
TRBV29-1,TRBJ2-1,SGLYNEQF
TRBV18,TRBJ1-5,ASSPSTSYRESQPQH
TRBV5-6,TRBJ2-1,ASSYGQVFHNEQF
TRBV7-2,TRBJ2-7,ASSLMVQGVRLGYEQY
TRBV27,TRBJ1-2,ASKAPANYGYT
TRBV7-6,TRBJ1-2,ASSSEPDRGYGYT
TRBV6-1,TRBJ2-7,ATDRTYEQY
TRBV29-1,TRBJ2-1,SVKEGGNYEQF
TRBV5-4,TRBJ2-5,ASSLPGLPRETQY
TRBV19,TRBJ2-1,ASRLAGGHNEQF
TRBV4-3,TRBJ2-3,ASSQNPPGRETDTQY
TRBV7-3,TRBJ2-2,ASSPHSGIGELF
TRBV5-4,TRBJ1-1,ASSDLLGHRNTEAF
TRBV9,TRBJ1-1,ASSVVAEYTEAF
TRBV5-6,TRBJ2-7,ASSLFGPYEQY
TRBV25-1,TRBJ2-6,ASSGRDRTTGANVLT
TRBV29-1,TRBJ1-4,SARGGAGEKLF
TRBV7-9,TRBJ1-1,ASSYMTGQNTEAF
TRBV11-2,TRBJ2-1,ASSLGGLAGRQEQF
TRBV6-5,TRBJ1-2,ASSIRYPNYGYT
TRBV6-4,TRBJ2-7,ASGLAGLYEQY
TRBV19,TRBJ1-2,ASSSMGQAYGYT
TRBV28,TRBJ2-7,ASTSYTYEQY
TRBV7-9,TRBJ2-1,ASSYRLAGTYNEQF
TRBV9,TRBJ2-5,ASSLLGDGRETQY
TRBV5-1,TRBJ2-7,ASSLAGRSYEQY